This T cell receptor beta chain was sequenced during a study of CD8 T cells in Susac syndrome. The CDR3 is made up of 13 amino acids. Germline CDR1 is MNHNS and CDR2 is SASEGT. V lost 7 bases and J 6 bases, leaving 15 bases between the germline ends. Reverse transcription of roughly 0.5 to 1 ug RNA was performed with random hexamers. TCRdb re-derived calls from the immunoSEQ multiplex PCR reads in MiXCR, one entry per CDR3 protein. Of about 200,000 distinct CDR3 sequences listed, more than 85% are singletons. Purification of the CD8+ and CD4+ T cells relied on negative isolation, and TEMRA cells underwent FACS enrichment.

The sequencing sample was made of CD4+ T cells from PBMCs. The chain is built from TRBV6-1 and TRBJ1-2, with D perhaps matching TRBD1 (5 bases). The receptor was derived from a human donor with Susac syndrome. The CDR3 loop is CASIVAGRNGYTF. CDR3 coding DNA: TGTGCCAGCATAGTGGCAGGGAGAAATGGCTACACCTTC.